Presented here are 22 T cell receptor beta chains from one specimen sequenced in a study of vaccination and CD4 T cells after COVID-19. Sequenced with the Oncomine TCR Beta short-read assay was DNA taken from cultured CD4+ T cells. TCRdb redid the calling of the PCR reads with MiXCR, one entry per CDR3 protein. This sample has 20,000 to 30,000 distinct CDR3 sequences, with around 42% found just once. Time point reported: late sampling 161 to 241 days after vaccination in three convalescent patients. This sample's treatment: roughly 11-day PBMC culture with coronavirus spike peptide pools or control peptides (ViraFEST assay). Antigens of these TCRs are unknown. Material: CD4+ T cells from blood, cultured in vitro, obtained about 7 months after SARS-CoV-2 vaccination. All receptors derive from a human donor who had recovered from COVID-19.

The chain carries TRBV7-9 and TRBJ1-5, with D perhaps matching TRBD1 (5 bases). CDR3 length equals 14 residues. Germline loops: CDR1 SEHNR, CDR2 FQNEAQ (reference sequence). Trimming took off 1 base at V and 3 bases at J, with 7 bases between the two ends. The DNA of the CDR3 is TGTGCCAGCAGCTTAGGACAGATCAATCAGCCCCAGCATTTT. Amino acids: CASSLGQINQPQHF.

This clonotype was counted a few times. V usage is TRBV24-1 and J usage is TRBJ2-5, with TRBD2 as a possible D gene (6 bases). CDR1 is KGHDR and CDR2 is SFDVKD in the germline V gene. The CDR3 is made up of 13 amino acids. V was shortened by 10 bases and J by 5 bases, with 16 bases between the two germline ends. As DNA, the CDR3 is TGTGCCACGAAGGGACTGGCAGGGGAGACCCAGTACTTC. Encoded protein: CATKGLAGETQYF.

There are a few counts of this clonotype. This rearrangement joins TRBV28 to TRBJ2-2; D remains unclear. This CDR3 spans 11 amino acids. In germline, CDR1 is MDHEN, CDR2 SYDVKM. V was trimmed by 6 bases and J by 3 bases, leaving 2 bases between them. The DNA of the CDR3 is TGTGCCAGCAGATACACCGGGGAGCTGTTTTTT. Protein product: CASRYTGELFF.

The chain links TRBV6-1 to TRBJ1-2; D unresolved. This CDR3 comprises 13 residues. The V and J ends lost 8 bases and 11 bases respectively, with 21 bases between them. The V gene's germline CDR1 is MNHNS and CDR2 SASEGT. The CDR3 spells CASRALIKTEYTF. CDR3 bases: TGTGCCAGCCGGGCACTCATTAAGACGGAGTACACCTTC.

This chain connects TRBV7-3 to TRBJ2-3; 7 bases map to TRBD2. Germline CDR1 and CDR2: SGHTA and FQGTGA. The CDR3 sequence is 13 residues long. V trimming: 4 bases; J trimming: 6 bases; junction bases outside the gene matches: 4. The CDR3 region is CASSSTSADTQYF. DNA for the CDR3: TGTGCCAGCAGCTCCACTAGCGCCGATACGCAGTATTTT.

CDR3 nucleotides: TGTGCCAGCAGTGAAATGACCTATGGCTACACCTTC. Its translation: CASSEMTYGYTF. This chain connects TRBV2 to TRBJ1-2; D is undetermined. The CDR3 extends over 12 amino acids. Deletions cut 2 bases from V and 4 bases from J, with 5 bases between. Germline V lookup: CDR1 SNHLY, CDR2 FYNNEI.

This sequence joins TRBV20-1 and TRBJ1-5, with 7 positions matching TRBD1. This CDR3 region has 15 residues. Germline values: CDR1 DFQATT, CDR2 SNEGSKA (reference sequence). With 1 base clipped from V and 6 bases from J, the junction kept 9 bases outside the gene matches. The CDR3 DNA is TGCAGTGCTAGAGGGAACAGGGGAGTTGGTCAGCCCCAGCATTTT. Its translation is CSARGNRGVGQPQHF.

The genes are TRBV27 and TRBJ2-3, with 11 bases that match TRBD2. V shed 4 bases, J shed 7 bases, and the junction held 7 bases outside the gene matches. The length of the CDR3 is 15 residues. Germline assignment: CDR1 MNHEY and CDR2 SMNVEV (reference sequence). CDR3 in DNA: TGTGCCAGCAGTTCCCCCACTAGCGGGAGACATACGCAGTATTTT. This sequence encodes CASSSPTSGRHTQYF.

In the case of this clonotype: One end of the junction fails to match germline, which may point to a read error. The gene calls are TRBV6-5 and TRBJ1-2; D is ambiguous. CDR1 is MNHEY and CDR2 is SVGAGI in the germline V gene. This CDR3 region has 14 residues. The CDR3 here is CASGYGSSNYGYTF. CDR3 bases: TGTGCCAGCGGTTACGGCAGTTCTAACTATGGCTACACCTTC.

The chain carries TRBV7-2 and TRBJ2-1; D gene uncertain. The CDR3 is 12 amino acids. V lost 1 base, J lost 7 bases, and 5 bases lay in between. Germline V gene data show CDR1 as SGHTA and CDR2 as FQGNSA. CDR3 in DNA: TGTGCCAGCAGCTTAGTTCCGAATGAGCAGTTCTTC. It codes for CASSLVPNEQFF.

The chain carries TRBV20-1 and TRBJ1-1, with D perhaps matching TRBD1 (5 bases). Per germline, CDR1 DFQATT and CDR2 SNEGSKA (reference sequence). V shed 1 base and J shed 3 bases, with 9 bases lying between them. There are 13 residues in the CDR3. CDR3 sequence: CSARGGYDTEAFF. CDR3 bases: TGCAGTGCTAGAGGGGGGTATGACACTGAAGCTTTCTTT.

This clonotype was picked up a small number of times. This sequence joins TRBV6-5 and TRBJ2-1; 9 positions match TRBD2. Germline CDR1 MNHEY, CDR2 SVGAGI. Trimming cost V 2 bases and J 6 bases; bases outside gene matches: 2. The CDR3 covers 14 residues. The chain's CDR3 is CASSYGSGSNEQFF. The CDR3 DNA sequence: TGTGCCAGCAGTTACGGTAGCGGGAGCAATGAGCAGTTCTTC.

This clonotype was picked up a small number of times. V gene TRBV19 combines with J gene TRBJ2-3; D might be TRBD1 (8 bases). Per the germline V gene, CDR1 is LNHDA and CDR2 is SQIVND (reference sequence). This CDR3 is 14 amino acids long. Trimming removed 6 bases from V and 4 bases from J, with 14 bases in between. The CDR3 bases are TGTGCCAGTAGCGACAGGGGAGGGGCAGATACGCAGTATTTT. Translation gives CASSDRGGADTQYF.

The rearrangement joins TRBV6-1 to TRBJ2-1, with D maybe TRBD2 (6 bases). The germline V and J ends were trimmed by 7 bases and 10 bases, with 11 bases remaining between them. CDR3 length: 11 amino acids. Germline-derived CDR1 and CDR2 are MNHNS and SASEGT. The CDR3 region is CASKPGLEQFF. CDR3 coding DNA: TGTGCCAGCAAACCGGGACTGGAGCAGTTCTTC.

This clonotype was counted only a few times. The chain combines TRBV7-8 with TRBJ2-1; D may be TRBD2 (6 bases). The length of the CDR3 is 14 residues. V lost 5 bases and J lost 4, with 12 bases in between. The germline V gene encodes CDR1 SGHVS and CDR2 FQNEAQ. The CDR3 here is CASSTEGTYNEQFF. The DNA for the CDR3 is TGTGCCAGCAGCACCGAAGGGACTTACAATGAGCAGTTCTTC.

In its sample, this clonotype was seen once. The chain employs TRBV5-1 and TRBJ2-5; tentative D call: TRBD2 (7 bases). V dropped 2 bases and J dropped 0 bases, with 17 bases sitting between them. The CDR3 is 17 amino acids. Germline V gene sequence: CDR1 SGHRS, CDR2 YFSETQ. The CDR3 nucleotides are TGCGCCAGCAGCTTAAGGGGGGGACTACAGTACCAAGAGACCCAGTACTTC. Its protein product is CASSLRGGLQYQETQYF.

This chain uses TRBV4-3 with TRBJ2-6; TRBD1 matches at 8 bases. Germline CDR1 and CDR2: LGHNA and YSLEER. This CDR3 comprises 17 residues. The V segment lost 4 bases and the J segment 1 base; nucleotides outside the gene matches: 6. For the CDR3, the DNA is TGCGCCAGCAGCCTTGACGGACAGGGTTCTGGGGCCAACGTCCTGACTTTC. As protein: CASSLDGQGSGANVLTF.

The chain carries TRBV2 and TRBJ2-3; D is possibly TRBD1 (6 bases). Germline lookup yields CDR1 SNHLY and CDR2 FYNNEI. The ends were cut back, 3 bases at V and 8 bases at J, with 9 bases in the middle. The CDR3 is 12 residues long. In nucleotides, the CDR3 is TGTGCCAGCAGTGAGGGGGCAGGTACGCAGTATTTT. Translated, it gives CASSEGAGTQYF. The full variable domain, with the rest looked up from reference TRBV2 and TRBJ2-3, is EPEVTQTPSHQVTQMGQEVILRCVPISNHLYFYWYRQILGQKVEFLVSFYNNEISEKSEIFDDQFSVERPDGSNFTLKIRSTKLEDSAMYFCASSEGAGTQYFGPGTRLTVL.

The rearrangement links TRBV7-9 to TRBJ2-5, with D possibly TRBD1 on 6 matching bases. This CDR3 is 12 amino acids long. V lost 5 bases and J lost 5, with 9 bases in between. Per germline, CDR1 SEHNR and CDR2 FQNEAQ (reference sequence). CDR3 bases: TGTGCCAGCAGCCCCCAGGGGGAGACCCAGTACTTC. Protein sequence: CASSPQGETQYF.

V usage is TRBV7-9 and J usage is TRBJ1-1; the D is unclear. CDR3 length: 15 residues. Trimming took 2 bases from V and 1 from J, leaving 11 bases between them. Looked up from germline, CDR1 is SEHNR and CDR2 is FQNEAQ (reference sequence). The CDR3 coding sequence is TGTGCCAGCAGCTTATTGGACGGGAAGAACACTGAAGCTTTCTTT. Translating gives CASSLLDGKNTEAFF.

This rearrangement joins TRBV6-1 to TRBJ1-1, with a tentative D call TRBD1 (6 bases). V was trimmed by 6 bases and J by 4 bases, leaving 15 bases between them. The CDR3 is 14 amino acids. In germline, CDR1 is MNHNS, CDR2 SASEGT. CDR3 region: CASRQRRGGTEAFF. The CDR3 nucleotides are TGTGCCAGCAGGCAAAGAAGGGGGGGCACTGAAGCTTTCTTT.

The rearrangement uses TRBV25-1 and TRBJ2-7; TRBD2 might be the D (5 bases). V was cut by 1 base and J by 2 bases, with 12 bases left in between. The CDR3 sequence is 15 residues long. Germline CDR1 MGHDK, CDR2 SYGVNS. In DNA form, the CDR3 reads TGTGCCAGCAGTGAATGGCGTCACGGGACCTACGAGCAGTACTTC. Amino acid sequence: CASSEWRHGTYEQYF.